A selection of T cell receptor beta chains follows, all from one sample in a study of cytotoxic CD8 clonotypes in ibrutinib-treated CLL. Measured with immunoSEQ multiplex PCR; TCRdb has only the in-frame clones, and not every one. Of 45,000 to 50,000 clones in the sample, more than 45% were seen once. The sequences come from PBMCs, collected after 12 months of ibrutinib treatment. These receptors were collected from a human donor with chronic lymphocytic leukemia. Each CDR3 is given with its conserved first and last residue. The order of the fields is J gene, V gene, D gene, clone size, CDR3 protein, CDR3 DNA. The D gene is left open where the match is weak. Clone size is stated in some rows and not others, as once, few, many or a class when expanded.

TRBJ1-5,TRBV28,NA,few,CASSGGEPLQPQHF,TGTGCCAGCAGTGGGGGGGAGCCCCTTCAGCCCCAGCATTTT
TRBJ2-1,TRBV5-6,NA,NA,CASSLRIGPHYNEQFF,TGTGCCAGCAGCTTGCGCATTGGACCCCACTACAATGAGCAGTTCTTC
TRBJ2-2,TRBV2,NA,NA,CASRVTGANTGELFF,TGTGCCAGCAGGGTCACGGGGGCGAACACCGGGGAGCTGTTTTTT
TRBJ2-5,TRBV11-2,NA,many,CASSRDDGQETQYF,TGTGCCAGCAGCCGCGACGATGGACAAGAGACCCAGTACTTC
TRBJ2-2,TRBV11-3,NA,few,CASSYADSRGGELFF,TGTGCCAGCAGCTACGCGGATTCACGGGGCGGGGAGCTGTTTTTT
TRBJ1-2,TRBV5-4,NA,NA,CASSGIEGNGYTF,TGTGCCAGCAGCGGGATCGAGGGGAATGGCTACACCTTC
TRBJ2-7,TRBV10-3,NA,NA,CAISGRSASYEQYF,TGTGCCATCAGTGGAAGGTCAGCCTCCTACGAGCAGTACTTC
TRBJ1-3,TRBV4-1,NA,few,CASSQVGGAGNTIYF,TGCGCCAGCAGCCAAGTAGGAGGGGCTGGAAACACCATATATTTT
TRBJ2-5,TRBV19,TRBD2,NA,CASSITLAGGPGQETQYF,TGTGCCAGTAGTATAACGCTAGCGGGAGGGCCGGGCCAAGAGACCCAGTACTTC
TRBJ2-1,TRBV2,NA,NA,CASSPLYEQFF,TGTGCCAGCAGTCCTCTATATGAGCAGTTCTTC
TRBJ2-2,TRBV19,TRBD1,NA,CASSATPGGPGELFF,TGTGCCAGTAGTGCCACACCAGGGGGCCCCGGGGAGCTGTTTTTT
TRBJ1-6,TRBV5-4,TRBD1,NA,CASSTTGSSPLHF,TGTGCCAGCAGCACGACAGGGTCCTCACCCCTCCACTTT
TRBJ2-3,TRBV6-6,TRBD1,NA,CASRPLQGILSHTQYF,TGTGCCAGCAGACCCCTACAGGGGATTCTCTCACATACGCAGTATTTT
TRBJ2-7,TRBV20-1,NA,NA,CSAKAVYEQYF,TGCAGTGCTAAAGCCGTCTACGAGCAGTACTTC
TRBJ1-2,TRBV7-9,TRBD1,NA,CASSLPQGNGYTF,TGTGCCAGCAGCTTGCCACAGGGGAATGGCTACACCTTC
TRBJ1-1,TRBV7-6,NA,few,CASSLGGEAFF,TGTGCCAGCAGCTTAGGCGGTGAAGCTTTCTTT
TRBJ2-2,TRBV7-2,TRBD2,few,CASSSSGNTGELFF,TGTGCCAGCAGCTCTAGCGGGAACACCGGGGAGCTGTTTTTT
TRBJ1-1,TRBV5-1,NA,NA,CASSLAVGASIEAFF,TGCGCCAGCAGCTTGGCGGTGGGCGCCTCGATTGAAGCTTTCTTT
TRBJ1-4,TRBV7-2,TRBD1,few,CASSPGQGREKLFF,TGTGCCAGCAGCCCGGGACAGGGTCGGGAAAAACTGTTTTTT
TRBJ2-7,TRBV13,NA,few,CASSLFIGGMSYEQYF,TGTGCCAGCAGTTTATTCATCGGGGGCATGTCCTACGAGCAGTACTTC
TRBJ1-1,TRBV6-1,TRBD1,NA,CASTEGRGLNTEAFF,TGTGCCAGCACCGAGGGAAGGGGGCTAAACACTGAAGCTTTCTTT
TRBJ2-3,TRBV11-3,NA,NA,CASSLQGGGDTQYF,TGTGCCAGCAGCTTACAGGGAGGGGGCGATACGCAGTATTTT
TRBJ2-1,TRBV20-1,NA,NA,CSALGPAEQFF,TGCAGTGCTTTGGGACCGGCAGAGCAGTTCTTC
TRBJ2-7,TRBV2,NA,NA,CASSDHGGAYEQYF,TGTGCCAGCAGTGATCATGGCGGGGCGTACGAGCAGTACTTC
TRBJ2-2,TRBV6-1,NA,few,CASTRGLGTGELFF,TGTGCCAGCACACGGGGGCTTGGGACCGGGGAGCTGTTTTTT